This paragraph reports one T cell receptor (beta chain). Its specificity is unknown. For TCRbeta, the library was prepared with unique molecular identifiers. MiXCR was run by TCRdb on the PCR reads, yielding one entry per CDR3 protein. The sample has 250,000 to 300,000 distinct CDR3 sequences, around a tenth seen once. This sample was included in a study of T-cell reconstitution after alpha-beta-depleted transplantation in children. Study outcomes and limitations: The study reportedly traced alpha-beta T cells about two months after transplant to several hundred expanded graft clones. There were some patients whose high TCRbeta diversity at day 60 came from surviving recipient T cells and thymic progenitors. T cells produced anew were the main source of T-cell counts and diversity one year after transplant.

Trimming cost V 1 base and J 2 bases, with 9 bases left between them. The CDR3 totals 15 residues. CDR1 is LNHDA, CDR2 SQIVND, per germline (reference sequence). Sequencing used PBMCs, obtained before TCRalphabeta/CD19-depleted stem cell transplant. The chain links TRBV19 to TRBJ1-5; a possible D gene is TRBD1 (6 bases). The TCR sequence derives from a boy in the first two years of life with acute myeloid leukemia, due to receive a stem cell transplant. Here the CDR3 DNA reads TGTGCCAGTAGTATAGTAGGGGGTGGCAATCAGCCCCAGCATTTT. Residues: CASSIVGGGNQPQHF.